Listed here are 21 T cell receptor beta chains from one sample, sequenced in a study of Graves' ophthalmopathy and Graves' hyperthyroidism (dated by TCRdb to between 2018 and 2020). Sequenced on an Illumina HiSeq 2000. TCR beta CDR3 regions were amplified from RNA transcripts for repertoire sequencing. The first round was an RT-PCR using HTBI primers with the Qiagen OneStep RT-PCR kit, and this first round was followed by a second-round multiplex PCR, then size selection and purification. TCRdb reran the public reads through fastp at Q25 and MiXCR, keeping productive beta chains. Each CDR3 protein gets just one entry, which takes the most common genes and DNA from the rows behind it. Across this sample there are some 160,000 distinct CDR3 sequences, with roughly two fifths seen only once. The ten largest clones represent about 8.2% of the sample. The specimen was peripheral blood. Receptor source: a man aged 25-45 years with Graves' ophthalmopathy. Donor details come from another sample of the same person, matched by shared clones.

This clonotype has ten or more counts. The chain joins TRBV5-1 to TRBJ2-4; D possibly corresponds to TRBD1 (5 bases). Germline V gives CDR1 SGHRS, CDR2 YFSETQ. The CDR3 loop spans 17 amino acids. V was clipped by 5 bases and J by 0 bases, with 18 bases between them. DNA of the CDR3: TGCGCCAGCAGACCCTCAGGACACCGGGTAGCCAAAAACATTCAGTACTTC. Protein sequence: CASRPSGHRVAKNIQYF.

This clonotype was counted many times. The genes are TRBV10-3 and TRBJ2-7; 10 bases align to TRBD2. The CDR3 is made up of 16 amino acids. J was trimmed by 0 bases and V by 5 bases; bases with no gene match: 7. CDR1 and CDR2 (germline): ENHRY, SYGVKD. The CDR3, as DNA: TGTGCCATCAGTCCCGGGGTAGCGGGAGGCTCCTACGAGCAGTACTTC. Translating gives CAISPGVAGGSYEQYF.

This clonotype was counted at least ten times. This rearrangement joins TRBV5-1 to TRBJ2-7; TRBD2 might be the D (6 bases). CDR3 length: 13 amino acids. Germline V gene data show CDR1 as SGHRS and CDR2 as YFSETQ. Trimming cost V 4 bases and J 6 bases, with 14 bases left between them. The CDR3 region is CASSQGTFSEQYF. The CDR3 coding sequence is TGCGCCAGCAGCCAAGGGACTTTCTCCGAGCAGTACTTC.

This chain joins TRBV11-2 and TRBJ1-5; D remains ambiguous. Germline CDR1 and CDR2: SGHAT and FQNNGV. The CDR3 spans 13 residues. The V end lost 5 bases, the J end lost 9 bases, and 14 bases lay between the germline ends. CDR3 bases: TGTGCCAGCAGCCCCGGTGCCTTTTTGCCCCAGCATTTT. Translating gives CASSPGAFLPQHF.

This clonotype was counted at least ten times. The J gene is TRBJ2-7, the V gene TRBV20-1; 11 positions agree with TRBD1. J gave up 3 bases and V 5 bases, and 3 bases lay outside the gene matches. Germline loops: CDR1 DFQATT, CDR2 SNEGSKA (reference sequence). This CDR3 is built from 13 residues. The CDR3 coding sequence is TGCAGTGCTTCGGACAGGGGGCTCTACGAGCAGTACTTC. It codes for CSASDRGLYEQYF.

This clonotype was seen ten or more times. V gene TRBV6-2 or TRBV6-3 combines with J gene TRBJ2-7, with D tentatively TRBD2 (6 bases). V was shortened by 5 bases and J by 2 bases, with 10 bases between the two germline ends. Germline CDR1 and CDR2: MNHEY and SVGEGT. The CDR3 loop spans 13 amino acids. CDR3 loop: CASSPGDTYEQYF. The CDR3 DNA follows: TGTGCCAGCAGTCCGGGAGACACCTACGAGCAGTACTTC.

This clonotype was seen repeatedly, ten times or more. The gene calls are TRBV6-2 or TRBV6-3 and TRBJ1-5; D call uncertain. Per germline, CDR1 MNHEY and CDR2 SVGEGT. This CDR3 is built from 13 residues. With 6 bases removed from V and 4 bases from J, the gap between germline ends came to 10 bases. The CDR3 is CASSADENQPQHF. The CDR3, as DNA: TGTGCCAGCAGCGCGGACGAGAATCAGCCCCAGCATTTT.

The chain has TRBV7-9 and TRBJ2-7; TRBD2 agrees at 9 bases. In germline, CDR1 is SEHNR, CDR2 FQNEAQ (reference sequence). After removal of 5 bases from V and 5 bases from J, the junction contained 10 bases not matched to a gene. This CDR3 contains 15 residues. CDR3 loop: CASSPWAGGPDEQYF. The DNA for the CDR3 is TGTGCCAGCAGCCCCTGGGCGGGAGGGCCTGACGAGCAGTACTTC. Based on the CDR3 plus reference TRBV7-9 and TRBJ2-7, the full variable domain is DTGVSQNPRHKITKRGQNVTFRCDPISEHNRLYWYRQTLGQGPEFLTYFQNEAQLEKSRLLSDRFSAERPKGSFSTLEIQRTEQGDSAMYLCASSPWAGGPDEQYFGPGTRLTVT.

This clonotype was detected a few times. This sequence joins TRBV6-1 and TRBJ2-7, with D perhaps matching TRBD1 (5 bases). The length of the CDR3 is 14 residues. V lost 3 bases and J 1 base, leaving 10 bases between the germline ends. Germline V gene data show CDR1 as MNHNS and CDR2 as SASEGT. The CDR3 DNA sequence: TGTGCCAGCAGTGAGCAGGGTGGGTCCTACGAGCAGTACTTC. Its translation: CASSEQGGSYEQYF.

The chain links TRBV19 to TRBJ1-2; unclear D gene. CDR1 is LNHDA and CDR2 is SQIVND in the germline V gene (reference sequence). Trimming removed 4 bases at V and 2 bases at J, with 11 bases between. The CDR3 has 14 amino acids. The CDR3 DNA reads TGTGCCAGTAGTACCGGGGTACACAACTATGGCTACACCTTC. Translation: CASSTGVHNYGYTF.

This chain joins TRBV29-1 and TRBJ2-5; D is possibly TRBD2 (7 bases). The germline gives CDR1 SQVTM, CDR2 ANQGSEA. V lost 6 bases and J lost 9, with 17 bases in between. There are 12 residues in the CDR3. Written as DNA, the CDR3 is TGCAGCGTAGGGGCGGGGGCTACGGCCCAGTACTTC. It translates to CSVGAGATAQYF.

This clonotype was picked up many times. V gene TRBV24-1 combines with J gene TRBJ2-7, with D possibly matching TRBD1 (5 bases). Germline CDR1 KGHDR, CDR2 SFDVKD. The CDR3 length is 13 residues. Trimming left V 7 bases short and J 5 bases short, with 14 bases between. CDR3 sequence reads: CATSGTRVDEQYF. As DNA, the CDR3 is TGTGCCACCAGCGGCACCAGGGTTGACGAGCAGTACTTC.

The chain recombines TRBV27 with TRBJ2-7; 10 bases agree with TRBD2. Per the germline V gene, CDR1 is MNHEY and CDR2 is SMNVEV (reference sequence). This CDR3 contains 16 residues. The trim removed 5 bases at V and 6 bases at J, leaving 13 bases unmatched. CDR3 sequence reads: CASSGLTGTSEGEQYF. The CDR3 region has the DNA TGTGCCAGCAGTGGACTGACCGGGACTAGCGAGGGCGAGCAGTACTTC.

The V gene is TRBV5-1, the J gene TRBJ2-7; the D gene is possibly TRBD2 (6 bases). The CDR3 consists of 14 residues. Trimming pared 0 bases from V and 4 bases from J, leaving 11 bases between. Per germline, CDR1 SGHRS and CDR2 YFSETQ. CDR3 region: CASSLGPGGYEQYF. The DNA for the CDR3 is TGCGCCAGCAGCTTGGGACCCGGAGGGTACGAGCAGTACTTC. The complete variable domain, with remaining parts taken from reference TRBV5-1 and TRBJ2-7, reads KAGVTQTPRYLIKTRGQQVTLSCSPISGHRSVSWYQQTPGQGLQFLFEYFSETQRNKGNFPGRFSGRQFSNSRSEMNVSTLELGDSALYLCASSLGPGGYEQYFGPGTRLTVT.

The table lists this clonotype with many counts. The V and J genes are TRBV6-5 and TRBJ2-7; TRBD2 matches at 7 bases. CDR1 is MNHEY, CDR2 SVGAGI, per germline. The CDR3 loop spans 14 amino acids. With V trimmed by 6 bases and J by 5 bases, 10 bases remained unmatched. CDR3 DNA sequence: TGTGCCAGCAGGGGGGGGGGGTCGAACCACGAGCAGTACTTC. Encoded protein: CASRGGGSNHEQYF.

This clonotype was observed at least ten times. V is TRBV4-3 and J is TRBJ1-1; 9 bases fit TRBD1. V shed 4 bases, J shed 7 bases, and the junction held 7 bases outside the gene matches. The germline gives CDR1 LGHNA, CDR2 YSLEER. The CDR3 contains 14 residues. The CDR3 nucleotides read TGCGCCAGCAGCCGCGCGGGACAGGGAGTTGAAGCTTTCTTT. It encodes CASSRAGQGVEAFF.

This clonotype was detected once. V usage is TRBV24-1 and J usage is TRBJ1-5; 7 bases are shared with TRBD1. The germline gives CDR1 KGHDR, CDR2 SFDVKD. Trimming removed 1 base from V and 1 base from J; junction bases left unmatched: 6. The CDR3 is 17 residues long. The CDR3 DNA is TGTGCCACCAGTGATTTCCCCGACAGGGTAAGCAATCAGCCCCAGCATTTT. It yields the protein CATSDFPDRVSNQPQHF.

This clonotype was detected only a few times. The V and J genes are TRBV7-9 and TRBJ2-4; 8 bases line up with TRBD1. Germline V gene lookup returns CDR1 SEHNR and CDR2 FQNEAQ (reference sequence). V lost 8 bases, J lost 3 bases, and 9 bases stayed unmatched. CDR3 length: 15 amino acids. CDR3: CASGGQGSDKNIQYF. The CDR3 DNA sequence: TGTGCCAGCGGCGGACAGGGTAGCGACAAAAACATTCAGTACTTC.

V and J are TRBV6-1 and TRBJ2-5; weak D call: TRBD2 (5 bases). From germline, CDR1 is MNHNS and CDR2 SASEGT. The CDR3 is 14 amino acids. V lost 6 bases and J lost 0, with 11 bases in between. CDR3 region: CASSKDWNQETQYF. The CDR3 bases are TGTGCCAGCAGCAAGGACTGGAACCAAGAGACCCAGTACTTC.

This clonotype was picked up many times. The chain couples TRBV4-3 to TRBJ2-2; D may be TRBD2 (6 bases). Trimming took 0 bases from V and 6 from J, leaving 14 bases between them. Germline CDR1 LGHNA, CDR2 YSLEER. The CDR3 totals 16 residues. CDR3 nucleotide sequence: TGCGCCAGCAGCCAAGAAAAATGGCTAGCGCCCGGGGAGCTGTTTTTT. It yields the protein CASSQEKWLAPGELFF.

This clonotype was counted ten times or more. The rearrangement joins TRBV5-5 to TRBJ1-3; no clear D. Germline V gene sequence: CDR1 SGHKS, CDR2 YYEKEE (reference sequence). The CDR3 length is 15 residues. V lost 4 bases and J lost 0, with 11 bases in between. The CDR3 DNA sequence: TGTGCCAGCAGCCCCACCGGGGTCTCTGGAAACACCATATATTTT. It yields the protein CASSPTGVSGNTIYF.